Shown below are 12 T cell receptor beta chains from a single sample sequenced in a study of T cells of healthy individuals (dated by TCRdb to 2016 to 2019). Receptors were amplified or captured by 5' RACE. The data were produced on an Illumina MiSeq. TCRdb reanalyzed the raw reads on its own, using fastp at Q25 for trimming and MiXCR for clone calling, and kept in-frame beta chains. Rows with one shared CDR3 protein collapse into an entry with the most common genes and DNA. This sample comprises under 70,000 distinct CDR3 sequences, approximately 15% of them detected only once. About 16% of the sample belongs to the ten largest clones. The receptor source for this set is a human donor in good health.

This clonotype was detected only a few times. The chain couples TRBV9 to TRBJ2-3; 9 bases are shared with TRBD2. Germline V gene data show CDR1 as SGDLS and CDR2 as YYNGEE. V lost 4 bases, J lost 3 bases, and 9 bases stayed unmatched. The CDR3 is made up of 16 amino acids. CDR3 amino acids: CASSPLAGGSTDTQYF. DNA for the CDR3: TGTGCCAGCAGCCCACTAGCGGGCGGATCAACAGATACGCAGTATTTT.

V gene TRBV20-1 combines with J gene TRBJ2-1; 8 bases match TRBD2. V was pared by 7 bases and J by 1 base, with 6 bases of the junction left unmatched. The CDR3 contains 14 residues. Germline-derived CDR1 and CDR2 are DFQATT and SNEGSKA (reference sequence). The CDR3 DNA sequence: TGCAGTGTTCAGCGGGAGACGTCCTACAATGAGCAGTTCTTC. Translating gives CSVQRETSYNEQFF.

This clonotype has a count of ten or more. CDR3 coding DNA: TGTGCCAGCAGCCCAACAGCAGGGAGTCAGCCCCAGCATTTT. It yields the protein CASSPTAGSQPQHF. The chain recombines TRBV3-1 with TRBJ1-5; weak D call: TRBD1 (5 bases). V was pared by 4 bases and J by 6 bases, with 13 bases between. The CDR3 is 14 residues long. CDR1 is LGHDT, CDR2 YNNKEL, per germline (reference sequence). Using reference TRBV3-1 and TRBJ1-5 for the parts outside the CDR3, the full variable domain is DTAVSQTPKYLVTQMGNDKSIKCEQNLGHDTMYWYKQDSKKFLKIMFSYNNKELIINETVPNRFSPKSPDKAHLNLHINSLELGDSAVYFCASSPTAGSQPQHFGDGTRLSIL.

J is TRBJ2-1 and V is TRBV28; possible D gene TRBD2, 7 bases. The CDR3 spans 11 residues. Germline CDR1 is MDHEN and CDR2 is SYDVKM. Trimming pared 8 bases from V and 10 bases from J, leaving 12 bases between. The CDR3: CASGPGGEQFF. The CDR3 nucleotides are TGTGCCAGCGGCCCGGGGGGCGAGCAGTTCTTC.

Points on this clonotype: It may be a read error: a sequence one base away is much more abundant. This chain links TRBV13 with TRBJ1-2, with unresolved D. This CDR3 is built from 13 residues. Germline V gene sequence: CDR1 PRHDT, CDR2 FYEKMQ (reference sequence). The V gene lost 6 bases and the J gene lost 6 bases, with 14 bases spanning the gap. The CDR3 nucleotides read TGTGCCAGCAGACGAACCGACTGGAATGGCTACACCTTC. It encodes CASRRTDWNGYTF.

J is TRBJ2-3 and V is TRBV11-2; weak D call: TRBD2 (6 bases). The CDR3 has 17 amino acids. V was clipped by 5 bases and J by 2 bases, with 20 bases between them. CDR1 and CDR2 from the germline V gene are SGHAT and FQNNGV. The CDR3, as DNA: TGTGCCAGCAGCCGCGGGACCCGGGTTATAAACACAGATACGCAGTATTTT. It is translated as CASSRGTRVINTDTQYF. The full variable domain, its missing parts supplied by reference TRBV11-2 and TRBJ2-3, is EAGVAQSPRYKIIEKRQSVAFWCNPISGHATLYWYQQILGQGPKLLIQFQNNGVVDDSQLPKDRFSAERLKGVDSTLKIQPAKLEDSAVYLCASSRGTRVINTDTQYFGPGTRLTVL.

In this sample, this clonotype turned up a few times. The rearrangement uses TRBV20-1 and TRBJ2-1; TRBD1 aligns across 9 bases. Germline V CDR1 and CDR2: DFQATT, SNEGSKA (reference sequence). CDR3 size: 14 residues. V gave up 6 bases and J gave up 8 bases; unmatched junction bases: 11. CDR3 residues: CSAGGTGFADEQFF. Written as DNA, the CDR3 is TGCAGTGCAGGGGGGACAGGGTTTGCCGATGAGCAGTTCTTC.

A note on this clonotype: A read error may explain this, as a much larger clone is one base away. The chain recombines TRBV2 with TRBJ1-1; TRBD1 matches 7 bases. The CDR3 covers 14 residues. Per the germline V gene, CDR1 is SNHLY and CDR2 is FYNNEI. The DNA of the CDR3 is TGTGCCAGCAGTTTACAGGGGAGGTACACTGAAGCTTCCTTT. Residues: CASSLQGRYTEASF.

This clonotype was seen more than once but under ten times. This rearrangement joins TRBV4-3 to TRBJ2-6; 9 nucleotides align to TRBD1. The V gene end was trimmed by 1 base and the J gene end by 0 bases; junction bases not matched to a gene: 7. Germline V gene lookup returns CDR1 LGHNA and CDR2 YSLEER. The length of the CDR3 is 19 residues. CDR3 amino acids: CASSQGRTGAFSGANVLTF. The CDR3 DNA is TGCGCCAGCAGCCAAGGCCGGACAGGGGCGTTCTCTGGGGCCAACGTCCTGACTTTC.

This clonotype showed up just a few times. This chain links TRBV3-1 with TRBJ1-1, with 9 bases fitting TRBD1. The CDR3 loop spans 14 amino acids. In germline, CDR1 is LGHDT, CDR2 YNNKEL (reference sequence). V was clipped by 4 bases and J by 4 bases; unmatched bases: 4. The CDR3 DNA reads TGTGCCAGCAGCCGATTGGACAGGGGCACTGAAGCTTTCTTT. It codes for CASSRLDRGTEAFF.

The sample holds many counts of this clonotype. The chain's CDR3 is CATMDRGYTDTQYF. As DNA, the CDR3 is TGTGCAACCATGGACAGAGGCTACACAGATACGCAGTATTTT. V is TRBV6-1 and J is TRBJ2-3, with D perhaps matching TRBD1 (6 bases). The germline CDR1 and CDR2 sequences are MNHNS and SASEGT. The CDR3 runs to 14 residues.

This clonotype was counted a few times. CDR3 bases: TGTGCCAGCAGCTTAGGACAGGGGGAGCAGTACTTC. Protein product: CASSLGQGEQYF. The chain couples TRBV9 to TRBJ2-7, with TRBD1 identical over 9 bases. Unmatched junction bases numbered 3, after V lost 4 bases and J lost 7 bases. The germline V gene has CDR1 SGDLS and CDR2 YYNGEE. CDR3 length: 12 residues.